Listed below are T cell receptor beta chains from one sample, sequenced in a study of PD-1 blockade in classical Hodgkin lymphoma. Clones were read by immunoSEQ multiplex PCR, and TCRdb kept only the in-frame ones, dropping some. The table records under 35,000 clones, about 87% of them present only once. The specimen was CD4+ T cells from blood. The receptors originated from a human donor with classical Hodgkin lymphoma. CDR3s include the opening cysteine and the closing phenylalanine or tryptophan. Fields, in order: clone size, J gene, V gene, D gene, CDR3 protein, CDR3 DNA. The D gene is left open where the match is weak. A row's size may be missing; if present it is once, few, many or a size class.

>.|TRBJ2-5|TRBV7-3|.
CASSLTSAKETQYF
TGTGCCAGCAGCTTAACCAGCGCTAAAGAGACCCAGTACTTC
>.|TRBJ2-1|TRBV9|.
CASSVGTVSYNEQFF
TGTGCCAGCAGCGTAGGTACAGTCTCCTACAATGAGCAGTTCTTC
>few|TRBJ1-5|TRBV27|.
CASNLRGGLHQPQHF
TGTGCCAGCAACCTAAGGGGGGGACTCCATCAGCCCCAGCATTTT
>.|TRBJ2-1|TRBV11-2|TRBD2
CASSPGDWREGHNEQFF
TGTGCCAGCAGCCCAGGGGACTGGCGGGAGGGCCACAATGAGCAGTTCTTC
>.|TRBJ2-1|TRBV6-4|TRBD2
CASSPRVIAGTYNEQFF
TGTGCCAGCAGCCCCCGGGTTATAGCGGGTACCTACAATGAGCAGTTCTTC
>.|TRBJ2-1|TRBV29-1|TRBD2
CSAAGTSGSTEQFF
TGCAGCGCCGCCGGGACTAGCGGGAGTACTGAGCAGTTCTTC
>.|TRBJ2-5|TRBV20-1|.
CSASQETQYF
TGCAGTGCTTCCCAAGAGACCCAGTACTTC
>.|TRBJ1-1|TRBV7-9|.
CASSSESRGWTFF
TGTGCCAGCAGCTCTGAGAGCAGGGGATGGACTTTCTTT
>.|TRBJ1-1|TRBV5-1|TRBD1
CASSLGQGNTETFF
TGCGCCAGCAGCTTGGGACAGGGGAACACTGAAACTTTCTTT
>.|TRBJ2-7|TRBV9|.
CASSAQTGNSYEQYF
TGTGCCAGCAGCGCGCAGACGGGCAACTCCTACGAGCAGTACTTC
>.|TRBJ1-2|TRBV28|.
CASSSDGYTF
TGTGCCAGCAGTTCCGATGGCTACACCTTC
>.|TRBJ2-1|TRBV20-1|.
CSASSTREQFF
TGCAGTGCTAGTTCGACTCGTGAGCAGTTCTTC
>.|TRBJ1-6|TRBV7-9|.
CASSLGGYNSPLHF
TGTGCCAGCAGCTTAGGGGGGTATAATTCACCCCTCCACTTT
>.|TRBJ1-1|TRBV28|TRBD1
CASSLRTGGNTEAFF
TGTGCCAGCAGTTTACGCACAGGGGGGAACACTGAAGCTTTCTTT
>.|TRBJ2-3|TRBV5-1|TRBD2
CASSSQERGGTDTQYF
TGCGCCAGCAGCTCCCAGGAGCGGGGGGGCACAGATACGCAGTATTTT
>.|TRBJ1-2|TRBV7-9|.
CASSTWLQENGYTF
TGTGCCAGCAGCACGTGGCTTCAGGAGAATGGCTACACCTTC
>.|TRBJ2-2|TRBV6-1|.
CASVSENTGELFF
TGTGCCAGCGTCTCCGAGAACACCGGGGAGCTGTTTTTT
>.|TRBJ1-3|TRBV5-4|.
CASSLAEGGGSGNTIYF
TGTGCCAGCAGCTTGGCCGAAGGGGGAGGTTCTGGAAACACCATATATTTT
>.|TRBJ2-7|TRBV11-2|TRBD1
CASSPSGQVPKTEQYF
TGTGCCAGCAGCCCGAGTGGACAGGTCCCCAAGACCGAGCAGTACTTC
>.|TRBJ2-5|TRBV5-4|.
CASSARGRGVETQYF
TGTGCCAGCAGCGCACGGGGGCGTGGGGTGGAGACCCAGTACTTC
>.|TRBJ2-2|TRBV9|.
CASNPPGASTGELFF
TGTGCCAGCAACCCGCCTGGCGCGAGCACCGGGGAGCTGTTTTTT
>once|TRBJ2-7|TRBV11-2|.
CASSMSSDSGQYF
TGTGCCAGCAGCATGTCCAGCGACAGCGGACAGTACTTC
>once|TRBJ1-4|TRBV18|.
CASSPRKSTNEKLFF
TGTGCCAGCTCCCCCCGAAAGTCAACTAATGAAAAACTGTTTTTT
>.|TRBJ1-1|TRBV27|.
CASSSSGLMNTEAFF
TGTGCCAGCAGTTCATCCGGACTCATGAACACTGAAGCTTTCTTT
>.|TRBJ2-7|TRBV4-1|TRBD2
CASSKRDEYEQYF
TGCGCCAGCAGCAAGCGGGATGAATACGAGCAGTACTTC
>few|TRBJ1-1|TRBV28|TRBD1
CASSLVQGGTEAFF
TGTGCCAGCAGTTTAGTACAGGGGGGGACTGAAGCTTTCTTT
>.|TRBJ2-3|TRBV7-8|.
CASSLYADTQYF
TGTGCCAGCAGCTTATATGCAGATACGCAGTATTTT
>.|TRBJ1-1|TRBV5-1|.
CASSGQRPHTEAFF
TGCGCCAGCAGCGGGCAGAGACCGCACACTGAAGCTTTCTTT
>.|TRBJ2-5|TRBV5-1|.
CASSYGMALQETQYF
TGCGCCAGCAGCTATGGGATGGCACTTCAAGAGACCCAGTACTTC
>.|TRBJ2-1|TRBV19|TRBD1
CASSRGQNNEQFF
TGTGCCAGTAGTAGGGGACAGAACAATGAGCAGTTCTTC
>.|TRBJ2-1|TRBV5-1|.
CASSLTGEIYNEQFF
TGCGCCAGCAGCTTGACGGGAGAAATTTACAATGAGCAGTTCTTC
>.|TRBJ2-2|TRBV6-5|.
CASRLGTGELFF
TGTGCCAGCAGATTAGGGACCGGGGAGCTGTTTTTT
>.|TRBJ2-1|TRBV6-5|TRBD2
CASSPSGSGEQFF
TGTGCCAGCAGCCCTAGCGGGTCCGGGGAGCAGTTCTTC
>.|TRBJ2-4|TRBV29-1|TRBD2
CSAISGRWNIQYF
TGCAGCGCCATAAGCGGGAGATGGAACATTCAGTACTTC
>.|TRBJ2-1|TRBV5-5|TRBD2
CASSALAGVPNEQFF
TGTGCCAGCAGCGCACTAGCGGGAGTGCCCAATGAGCAGTTCTTC
>once|TRBJ2-4|TRBV9|TRBD2
CASSPGLLLAGENIQYF
TGTGCCAGCAGCCCGGGCCTCTTGCTAGCGGGAGAAAACATTCAGTACTTC
>few|TRBJ2-1|TRBV19|TRBD1
CASSIIGTGYNEQFF
TGTGCCAGTAGTATCATTGGGACAGGGTACAATGAGCAGTTCTTC
>.|TRBJ2-5|TRBV19|.
CASSGGNGETQYF
TGTGCCAGTAGTGGGGGTAACGGGGAGACCCAGTACTTC
>once|TRBJ1-2|TRBV29-1|TRBD1
CSASQGANNYGYTF
TGCAGCGCATCGCAGGGGGCGAACAACTATGGCTACACCTTC
>.|TRBJ1-1|TRBV11-2|TRBD1
CASSLGAPGTGKRHTEAFF
TGTGCCAGCAGCTTAGGTGCGCCCGGGACAGGGAAGAGGCACACTGAAGCTTTCTTT
>.|TRBJ1-1|TRBV29-1|.
CSVDRRVTEAFF
TGCAGCGTTGACAGGAGGGTAACTGAAGCTTTCTTT
>.|TRBJ2-3|TRBV9|TRBD2
CASSVDSGSLDTQYF
TGTGCCAGCAGCGTAGACAGCGGGAGTTTAGATACGCAGTATTTT
>.|TRBJ2-7|TRBV9|.
CASSVGMGTAPGEQYF
TGTGCCAGCAGCGTAGGGATGGGGACTGCACCGGGGGAGCAGTACTTC
>.|TRBJ2-7|TRBV9|.
CASSADWDSYEQYF
TGTGCCAGCAGCGCTGACTGGGACTCCTACGAGCAGTACTTC
>.|TRBJ2-3|TRBV7-9|.
CASSLLDSRTDTQYF
TGTGCCAGCAGCTTACTAGACAGCCGCACAGATACGCAGTATTTT
>.|TRBJ2-3|TRBV6-4|TRBD2
CASSTSGRVSTDTQYF
TGTGCCAGCAGTACTAGCGGGAGGGTCTCCACAGATACGCAGTATTTT
>.|TRBJ2-1|TRBV6-6|TRBD2
CATKSTSGRARNEQFF
TGTGCCACCAAATCGACTAGCGGGCGGGCCCGCAATGAGCAGTTCTTC
>once|TRBJ2-1|TRBV5-1|TRBD2
CASSTRDYSYNEQFF
TGCGCCAGCAGCACCCGGGACTATTCGTACAATGAGCAGTTCTTC
>.|TRBJ2-3|TRBV5-1|.
CASSLSQVTDTQYF
TGCGCCAGCAGCTTGTCTCAAGTCACAGATACGCAGTATTTT
>.|TRBJ1-5|TRBV9|.
CASSVGQAGNQPQHF
TGTGCCAGCAGCGTAGGACAGGCGGGCAATCAGCCCCAGCATTTT
>.|TRBJ2-5|TRBV7-9|.
CASSLRAQMKTQYF
TGTGCCAGCAGCTTACGGGCCCAAATGAAGACCCAGTACTTC
>once|TRBJ1-3|TRBV9|.
CASSEGTVSGNTIYF
TGTGCCAGCAGCGAGGGCACCGTCTCTGGAAACACCATATATTTT